The entry that follows covers one TCR beta chain sequence. The antigen remains undetermined. This sample stems from a study of vaccination and CD4 T cells after COVID-19. Study details: Cultures acting as controls obtained a CEFX pool, an HIV-1 Nef pool, or no peptide. Broader study findings: Data came from relatively few convalescent patients and lacked early post-infection timepoints.

Treatment indicated: approximately 9-day PBMC culture with coronavirus spike peptide pools or control peptides (ViraFEST assay). With peptide pools, ViraFEST first expanded antigen-specific T cells and afterwards sequenced their TCRs. The Oncomine TCR Beta short-read assay sequenced DNA from cultured CD4+ T cells. TCRdb fed the PCR reads into MiXCR, producing one record per CDR3 protein. The sample shows 9,500 to 10,000 distinct CDR3 sequences, under 75% of them seen only once. This receptor was obtained from a human donor who had recovered from COVID-19. The specimen sequenced was CD4+ T cells from blood, cultured in vitro.

The CDR3 region is CASRGWGEKGNTIYF. The CDR3 nucleotides read TGTGCCAGCCGTGGGTGGGGGGAAAAGGGAAACACCATATATTTT. The chain combines TRBV27 with TRBJ1-3; D might be TRBD1 (5 bases). Looked up from germline, CDR1 is MNHEY and CDR2 is SMNVEV (reference sequence). This CDR3 contains 15 residues. V lost 8 bases, J lost 4 bases, and 18 bases lay in between.